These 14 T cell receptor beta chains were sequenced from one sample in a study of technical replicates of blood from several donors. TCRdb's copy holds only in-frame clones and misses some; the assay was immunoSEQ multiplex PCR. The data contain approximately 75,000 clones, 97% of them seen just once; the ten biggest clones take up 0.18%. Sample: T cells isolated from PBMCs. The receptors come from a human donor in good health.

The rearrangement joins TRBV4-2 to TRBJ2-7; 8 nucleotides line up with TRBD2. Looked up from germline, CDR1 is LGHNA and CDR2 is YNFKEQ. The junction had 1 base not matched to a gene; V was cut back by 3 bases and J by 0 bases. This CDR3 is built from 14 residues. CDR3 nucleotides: TGTGCCAGCAGCCACCGGGGGGGCTCCTACGAGCAGTACTTC. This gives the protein CASSHRGGSYEQYF.

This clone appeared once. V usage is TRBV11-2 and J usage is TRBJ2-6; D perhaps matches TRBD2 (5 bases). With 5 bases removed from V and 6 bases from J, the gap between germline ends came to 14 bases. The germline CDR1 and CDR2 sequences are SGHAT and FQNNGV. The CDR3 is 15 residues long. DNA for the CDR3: TGTGCCAGCAGCCTTCGTTACGGGGTGGCCAACGTCCTGACTTTC. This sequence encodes CASSLRYGVANVLTF.

CDR3 nucleotide sequence: TGTGCCAGCAGCCAAGAGGTTAGCTCTGGGGCCAACGTCCTGACTTTC. Its translation is CASSQEVSSGANVLTF. The V and J genes are TRBV14 and TRBJ2-6, with D hard to call. This CDR3 is built from 16 residues. Trimming cost V 0 bases and J 0 bases, with 6 bases left between them. Germline V gives CDR1 SGHDN, CDR2 FVKESK.

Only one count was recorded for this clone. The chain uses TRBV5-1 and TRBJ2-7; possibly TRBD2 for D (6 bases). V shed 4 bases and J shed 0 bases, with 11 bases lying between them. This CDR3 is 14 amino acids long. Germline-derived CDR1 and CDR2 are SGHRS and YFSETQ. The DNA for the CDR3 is TGCGCCAGCAGCAGAGGGAGGAGCTCCTACGAGCAGTACTTC. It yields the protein CASSRGRSSYEQYF.

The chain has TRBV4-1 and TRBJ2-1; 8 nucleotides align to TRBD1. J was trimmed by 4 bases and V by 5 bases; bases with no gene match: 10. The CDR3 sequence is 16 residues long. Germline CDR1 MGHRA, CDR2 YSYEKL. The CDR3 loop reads CASSRRTGSLYNEQFF. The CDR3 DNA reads TGCGCCAGCAGCAGGCGGACAGGGTCCCTTTACAATGAGCAGTTCTTC.

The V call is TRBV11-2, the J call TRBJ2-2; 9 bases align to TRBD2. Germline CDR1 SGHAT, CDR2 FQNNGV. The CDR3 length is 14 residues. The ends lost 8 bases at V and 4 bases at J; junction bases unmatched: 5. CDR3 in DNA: TGTGCCAGCCAAGCGGGAGGTCGCACCGGGGAGCTGTTTTTT. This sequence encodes CASQAGGRTGELFF. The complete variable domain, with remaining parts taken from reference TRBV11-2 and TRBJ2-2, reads EAGVAQSPRYKIIEKRQSVAFWCNPISGHATLYWYQQILGQGPKLLIQFQNNGVVDDSQLPKDRFSAERLKGVDSTLKIQPAKLEDSAVYLCASQAGGRTGELFFGEGSRLTVL.

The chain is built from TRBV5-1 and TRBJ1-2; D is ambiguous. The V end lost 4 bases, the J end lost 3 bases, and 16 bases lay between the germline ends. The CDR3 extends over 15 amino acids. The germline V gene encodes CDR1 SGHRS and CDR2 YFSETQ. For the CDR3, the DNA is TGCGCCAGCAGCCGCGGTGAGAACAACGACTATGGCTACACCTTC. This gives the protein CASSRGENNDYGYTF.

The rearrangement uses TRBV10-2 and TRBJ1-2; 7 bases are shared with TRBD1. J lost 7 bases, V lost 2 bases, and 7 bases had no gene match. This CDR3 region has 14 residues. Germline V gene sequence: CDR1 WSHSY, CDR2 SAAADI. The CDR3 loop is CASSETFQGGGYTF. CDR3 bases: TGCGCCAGCAGTGAGACCTTCCAGGGGGGTGGCTACACCTTC.

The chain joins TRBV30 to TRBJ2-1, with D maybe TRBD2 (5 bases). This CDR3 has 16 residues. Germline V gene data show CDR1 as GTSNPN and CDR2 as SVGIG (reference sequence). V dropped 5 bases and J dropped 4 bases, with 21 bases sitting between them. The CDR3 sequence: CAWETGKDYLYNEQFF. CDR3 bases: TGTGCCTGGGAGACCGGGAAGGATTACCTGTACAATGAGCAGTTCTTC. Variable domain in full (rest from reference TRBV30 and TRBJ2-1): SQTIHQWPATLVQPVGSPLSLECTVEGTSNPNLYWYRQAAGRGLQLLFYSVGIGQISSEVPQNLSASRPQDRQFILSSKKLLLSDSGFYLCAWETGKDYLYNEQFFGPGTRLTVL.

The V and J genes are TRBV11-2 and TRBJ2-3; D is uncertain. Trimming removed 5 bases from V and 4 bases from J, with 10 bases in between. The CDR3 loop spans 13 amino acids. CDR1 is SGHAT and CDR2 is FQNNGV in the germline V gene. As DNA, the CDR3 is TGTGCCAGCAGCCGAGACATGTCAGATACGCAGTATTTT. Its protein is CASSRDMSDTQYF.

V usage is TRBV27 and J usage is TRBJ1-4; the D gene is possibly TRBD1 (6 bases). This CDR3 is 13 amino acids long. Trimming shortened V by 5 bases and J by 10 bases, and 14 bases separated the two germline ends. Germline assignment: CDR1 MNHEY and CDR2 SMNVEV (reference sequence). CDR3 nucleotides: TGTGCCAGCAGTACTACAGGGTTAGGAAAACTGTTTTTT. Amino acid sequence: CASSTTGLGKLFF.

CDR3 amino acids: CASSGQGYTEAFF. For the CDR3, the DNA is TGCGCCAGCTCGGGACAGGGGTACACTGAAGCTTTCTTT. V is TRBV10-1 and J is TRBJ1-1, with 10 positions matching TRBD1. Germline V gene sequence: CDR1 WNHNN, CDR2 SYGVQD (reference sequence). The CDR3 totals 13 residues. V was pared by 8 bases and J by 3 bases, with 3 bases of the junction left unmatched.

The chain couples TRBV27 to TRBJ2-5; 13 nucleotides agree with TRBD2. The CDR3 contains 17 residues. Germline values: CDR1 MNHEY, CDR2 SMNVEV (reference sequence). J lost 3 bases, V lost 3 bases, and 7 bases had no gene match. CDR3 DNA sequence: TGTGCCAGCAGTTTTAGGCTAGGACTAGCGGGAGAAGAGACCCAGTACTTC. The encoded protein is CASSFRLGLAGEETQYF.

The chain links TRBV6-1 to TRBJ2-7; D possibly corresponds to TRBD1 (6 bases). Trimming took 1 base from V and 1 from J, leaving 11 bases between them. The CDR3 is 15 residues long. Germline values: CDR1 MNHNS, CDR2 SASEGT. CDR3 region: CASSEGFGTSYEQYF. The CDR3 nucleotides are TGTGCCAGCAGTGAAGGCTTTGGGACATCCTACGAGCAGTACTTC.